A selection of T cell receptor beta chains follows, all from one sample in a study of prognosis after radiotherapy for stage I lung cancer. Using its own MiXCR run on the multiplex PCR reads, TCRdb lists one record per CDR3 protein. Of around 13,000 distinct CDR3 sequences detected, 43% appear once; the ten largest clones hold around 40%. The sequencing here drew on PBMCs, taken before or after stereotactic body radiation therapy (not recorded which). The receptors come from a donor at least 50 years old with non-small cell lung cancer. The CDR3 runs from the conserved cysteine through the conserved F or W. D genes are given only for firm matches.

CDR3aa,j_gene,v_gene,d_gene
CASSQWSVQGVSPLHF,TRBJ1-6,TRBV4-2,NA
CASSLGGGWEWAHGYAF,TRBJ1-2,TRBV7-2,NA
CASIHPNSGIINEQSF,TRBJ2-1,TRBV5-1,TRBD2
CASTSAGQGGLDTQYF,TRBJ2-3,TRBV28,TRBD2
CAWSSPTNEKLFF,TRBJ1-4,TRBV30,NA
CASSTTGGGGTEAFF,TRBJ1-1,TRBV7-3,TRBD1
CASSFSGTANTEAFF,TRBJ1-1,TRBV5-1,NA
CASSVDPTGNQPQHF,TRBJ1-5,TRBV9,NA
CASSRGTAHGNEQFF,TRBJ2-1,TRBV4-3,NA
CASSLGEDIRVAWLSNQPQHF,TRBJ1-5,TRBV28,NA
CSAQEAFREKLFF,TRBJ1-4,TRBV20-1,NA
CASSDSTSKLGAFF,TRBJ1-1,TRBV6-4,NA
CACSLGQAGPYGHTF,TRBJ1-2,TRBV7-9,TRBD1
CASSFRGRGSIDTQYF,TRBJ2-3,TRBV27,NA
CASSNAGTSGGAAWAGELFF,TRBJ2-2,TRBV6-4,TRBD2
CASSLDSPRTVELFF,TRBJ2-2,TRBV28,NA
CASRSTGTTDTQYF,TRBJ2-3,TRBV6-1,NA
CASIPSGTPYEQYF,TRBJ2-7,TRBV28,TRBD2
CASFGVASYEQYF,TRBJ2-7,TRBV7-2,NA
CASAPRDSSYEQYF,TRBJ2-7,TRBV4-1,TRBD1
CASSPPAGQGYWAETQYF,TRBJ2-5,TRBV6-2/TRBV6-3,TRBD1
CASTPFQGAVPTEAFF,TRBJ1-1,TRBV6-1,TRBD1
CASGSGGGASYGELFF,TRBJ2-2,TRBV9,TRBD2
CASSYPRGGDTDTKYF,TRBJ2-3,TRBV5-4,NA
CASSGLQGAPIPYVYTF,TRBJ1-2,TRBV6-1,TRBD1
CASSFRSVQGRNQPQHF,TRBJ1-5,TRBV11-2,NA
CSARDVEEYEQYF,TRBJ2-7,TRBV20-1,NA
CSARGASGRENEQFF,TRBJ2-1,TRBV20-1,TRBD2
CATSRRAEGNEQFF,TRBJ2-1,TRBV15,NA
CASSEAPLVSYDQYF,TRBJ2-7,TRBV2,NA
CASSLGGPVTEAFF,TRBJ1-1,TRBV5-8,NA
CASSKGNEDGYTF,TRBJ1-2,TRBV19,NA
CASSVEMDPRLYF,TRBJ2-5,TRBV2,NA
CASSLGRVYEQYF,TRBJ2-7,TRBV27,NA
CASSYGVGQPQHF,TRBJ1-5,TRBV5-1,NA
CASSLARVGSGYGYTF,TRBJ1-2,TRBV5-1,NA
CASSLNWLAGTQETQYF,TRBJ2-5,TRBV7-2,TRBD2
CASSQDWGTCYF,TRBJ1-6,TRBV3-1,NA
CATKGRTVYNEQFF,TRBJ2-1,TRBV10-3,NA
CATSTGRDSSYDQYF,TRBJ2-7,TRBV15,NA
CASSQVSGSGTDTQYF,TRBJ2-3,TRBV4-3,NA
CATRKLSLNTGELFF,TRBJ2-2,TRBV24-1,NA
CASSQDICDFQETQYF,TRBJ2-5,TRBV3-2,NA
CASSRDSRNSPLHF,TRBJ1-6,TRBV4-2,TRBD1
CASSGGTRGANVLTF,TRBJ2-6,TRBV19,NA
CASSSLQDRGRAALFF,TRBJ2-2,TRBV7-3,NA
CQQRELQREPTEPYNEQFF,TRBJ2-1,TRBV11-2,TRBD2